The 17 T cell receptor beta chains below come from one sample, sequenced in a study of blood T cell repertoires in COVID-19. The method was immunoSEQ multiplex PCR; TCRdb's version includes in-frame clones alone and lacks a portion of them. Found here are tens of thousands of clones, approximately 90% of them singletons; the top ten hold approximately 2.9%. The sequenced sample consisted of peripheral blood. The source of these receptors is a woman in her forties or fifties with active or convalescent COVID-19.

V is TRBV24-1 and J is TRBJ1-1, with 8 bases identical to TRBD1. J was trimmed by 5 bases and V by 8 bases; bases with no gene match: 9. The germline V gene has CDR1 KGHDR and CDR2 SFDVKD. The CDR3 totals 14 residues. The CDR3 DNA reads as TGTGCCACCATTTTCGGACAGGGCACTACTGAAGCTTTCTTT. Translated: CATIFGQGTTEAFF.

The chain joins TRBV7-8 to TRBJ2-7, with 11 bases fitting TRBD2. Germline V gene lookup returns CDR1 SGHVS and CDR2 FQNEAQ. The length of the CDR3 is 17 residues. The junction had 6 bases not matched to a gene; V was cut back by 0 bases and J by 2 bases. The chain's CDR3 is CASSLALGTSGTYEQYF. DNA of the CDR3: TGTGCCAGCAGCTTAGCCCTCGGGACTAGCGGAACCTACGAGCAGTACTTC.

The genes are TRBV21-1 and TRBJ2-1; the DNA was not used to check the table's D call, TRBD2. TRBV21-1 is a pseudogene segment. CDR3 length: 20 residues. Here the CDR3 DNA reads TGTGCCAGCAGCAAAGAAGCCTTTCAGAATAGCGGGGGGGGCTACAATGAGCAGTTCTTC. Amino acids: CASSKEAFQNSGGGYNEQFF.

The chain recombines TRBV10-3 with TRBJ1-1; D is perhaps TRBD1 (6 bases). CDR3 size: 16 residues. V was cut by 0 bases and J by 1 base, with 12 bases left in between. CDR1 ENHRY and CDR2 SYGVKD come from the germline V gene. The CDR3 bases are TGTGCCATCAGTGAGTCACGTCGGGGGGCGAACACTGAAGCTTTCTTT. It encodes CAISESRRGANTEAFF.

This chain connects TRBV6-6 to TRBJ1-6; D gene uncertain. CDR3 size: 17 residues. V lost 5 bases and J lost 8, with 22 bases in between. Germline-derived CDR1 and CDR2 are MNHNY and SVGAGI (reference sequence). The CDR3 nucleotides are TGTGCCAGCAGTCCCCTCGGGGAGCCTTTCCCGTATTCACCCCTCCACTTT. Protein product: CASSPLGEPFPYSPLHF.

The CDR3 here is CASSLLAGGTNTGELFF. DNA for the CDR3: TGTGCCAGTAGTCTACTAGCGGGGGGGACGAACACCGGGGAGCTGTTTTTT. The V call is TRBV19, the J call TRBJ2-2; 13 nucleotides match TRBD2. The CDR3 is 17 residues long. Germline trimming cut 5 bases from V and 0 bases from J; bases unmatched to any gene: 3. Germline V CDR1 and CDR2: LNHDA, SQIVND (reference sequence).

The rearrangement uses TRBV2 and TRBJ2-5; possibly TRBD1 for D (5 bases). Germline V lookup: CDR1 SNHLY, CDR2 FYNNEI. The CDR3 length is 13 residues. Trimming removed 8 bases from V and 8 bases from J, with 18 bases in between. The CDR3 loop reads CASGGDPQGTQYF. The CDR3 nucleotides read TGTGCCAGCGGTGGGGATCCCCAGGGCACCCAGTACTTC. Together with reference TRBV2 and TRBJ2-5, the CDR3 gives the full variable domain: EPEVTQTPSHQVTQMGQEVILRCVPISNHLYFYWYRQILGQKVEFLVSFYNNEISEKSEIFDDQFSVERPDGSNFTLKIRSTKLEDSAMYFCASGGDPQGTQYFGPGTRLLVL.

The chain employs TRBV5-5 and TRBJ1-2; 10 bases match TRBD1. The V gene's germline CDR1 is SGHKS and CDR2 YYEKEE (reference sequence). V was pared by 3 bases and J by 5 bases, with 7 bases of the junction left unmatched. The CDR3 consists of 15 residues. The CDR3 nucleotides read TGTGCCAGCAGCTCGGGGACAGGGGCGGGGTATGGCTACACCTTC. Translating it yields CASSSGTGAGYGYTF.

The chain employs TRBV6-2 or TRBV6-3 and TRBJ1-2, with D unclear. CDR3 length: 13 amino acids. V dropped 5 bases and J dropped 2 bases, with 9 bases sitting between them. CDR1 and CDR2 (germline): MNHEY, SVGEGT. CDR3: CASSRHPNYGYTF. The CDR3, as DNA: TGTGCCAGCAGTCGACACCCGAACTATGGCTACACCTTC.

V gene TRBV4-3 combines with J gene TRBJ1-1, with D uncertain. Trimming stripped 1 base from V and 2 bases from J, with 5 bases between. Germline V gene lookup returns CDR1 LGHNA and CDR2 YSLEER. The CDR3 loop spans 13 amino acids. CDR3 amino acids: CASSQGDNTEAFF. As DNA, the CDR3 is TGCGCCAGCAGCCAAGGAGATAACACTGAAGCTTTCTTT.

The rearrangement uses TRBV6-5 and TRBJ1-1; D perhaps matches TRBD1 (6 bases). Germline CDR1 reads MNHEY; CDR2 reads SVGAGI. Trimming took off 6 bases at V and 2 bases at J, with 16 bases between the two ends. There are 15 residues in the CDR3. The CDR3 protein is CASSSGQRTNTEAFF. DNA of the CDR3: TGTGCCAGCAGCTCCGGACAGAGAACTAACACTGAAGCTTTCTTT.

The chain recombines TRBV19 with TRBJ2-7; 7 bases are shared with TRBD2. Germline V CDR1 and CDR2: LNHDA, SQIVND (reference sequence). This CDR3 region has 13 residues. V shed 5 bases, J shed 3 bases, and the junction held 4 bases outside the gene matches. The CDR3 here is CASSYGGGYEQYF. The CDR3 DNA sequence: TGTGCCAGTAGTTATGGGGGGGGCTACGAGCAGTACTTC.

The V gene is TRBV11-2, the J gene TRBJ2-5; 8 bases agree with TRBD2. CDR3 length: 17 residues. Germline CDR1 and CDR2: SGHAT and FQNNGV. The ends lost 3 bases at V and 3 bases at J; junction bases unmatched: 12. The CDR3, as DNA: TGTGCCAGCAGCTTGGGAGGACTAGCAATAGTTGAAGAGACCCAGTACTTC. Its protein product is CASSLGGLAIVEETQYF.

The chain couples TRBV7-2 to TRBJ2-1; a possible D gene is TRBD2 (5 bases). There are 14 residues in the CDR3. CDR1 and CDR2 (germline): SGHTA, FQGNSA. V was trimmed by 4 bases and J by 4 bases, leaving 11 bases between them. The CDR3 loop is CASSWRTAYNEQFF. As DNA, the CDR3 is TGTGCCAGCAGCTGGCGGACTGCGTACAATGAGCAGTTCTTC. The entire variable domain, with the rest obtained from reference TRBV7-2 and TRBJ2-1, is as follows: GAGVSQSPSNKVTEKGKDVELRCDPISGHTALYWYRQSLGQGLEFLIYFQGNSAPDKSGLPSDRFSAERTGGSVSTLTIQRTQQEDSAVYLCASSWRTAYNEQFFGPGTRLTVL.

For the CDR3, the DNA is TGTGCCAGCAGTGACCAGGGGGCGCGGGGCTACACCTTC. The encoded protein is CASSDQGARGYTF. The V and J genes are TRBV6-1 and TRBJ1-2; 8 positions agree with TRBD1. Unmatched junction bases numbered 5, after V lost 3 bases and J lost 8 bases. CDR3 length: 13 residues. Germline assignment: CDR1 MNHNS and CDR2 SASEGT.

The chain combines TRBV19 with TRBJ1-2; perhaps TRBD1 as D (5 bases). Looked up from germline, CDR1 is LNHDA and CDR2 is SQIVND (reference sequence). V lost 5 bases, J lost 9 bases, and 16 bases lay in between. The CDR3 has 13 amino acids. In DNA form, the CDR3 reads TGTGCCAGTAGTTTGGGTGACCAGGGAAGCTACACCTTC. Translating it yields CASSLGDQGSYTF.

The chain employs TRBV18 and TRBJ2-3, with 11 nucleotides matching TRBD2. Germline V gene sequence: CDR1 KGHSH, CDR2 LQKENI. V lost 4 bases to trimming and J lost 3 bases; unmatched junction nucleotides: 6. The CDR3 extends over 16 amino acids. The CDR3 region is CASSHATSGVTDTQYF. CDR3 DNA sequence: TGTGCCAGCTCACATGCGACTAGCGGGGTTACAGATACGCAGTATTTT.